This T cell receptor (beta chain) was sequenced in a study of cytomegalovirus exposure and HLA in healthy donors. The PCR was carried out with 60 Vbeta primers and 13 Jbeta primers. Some clones are missing from TCRdb's copy, which holds only in-frame ones; the method was immunoSEQ multiplex PCR. The repertoire holds 100,000 or so clones, with 77% as singletons. Findings and limits, study-wide: Later analysis associated a missense DCLRE1C variant with TCR beta V- and J-gene trimming. About 87% or about 30% of the time was how often most TCR beta V segments were productive, according to an earlier analysis.

Turning to this clone: What it binds is not known.

Germline lookup yields CDR1 MNHEY and CDR2 SMNVEV (reference sequence). The CDR3 covers 18 residues. Trimming removed 0 bases from V and 0 bases from J, with 15 bases in between. V gene TRBV27 combines with J gene TRBJ1-3; D ambiguous. What was sequenced was PBMCs. This sequence originates from a middle-aged man in good health and CMV-seropositive. CDR3 nucleotides: TGTGCCAGCAGTTTATCTTTCCCCACCGCGAGCTCTGGAAACACCATATATTTT. Amino acids: CASSLSFPTASSGNTIYF.